This T cell receptor (beta chain) was captured in a study of T cells expressing NK-cell markers. Points from the study as a whole: Of the CD8+ T cells in about 6 donors, about 1.0-7.0% belonged to dominant NKG2C+ clonotypes.

A word on this clonotype: Antigen: not known.

A 5'RACE template switching approach incorporating UMIs was used to make TCR beta cDNA. No DNA is given; TCRdb re-called the 5' RACE reads and lists each CDR3 protein once. With 350,000 to 500,000 distinct CDR3 sequences in the sample, the ten largest clones hold 7.3%. The germline V gene has CDR1 LGHNA and CDR2 YNFKEQ. The CDR3 has 16 residues. The receptor's source is a woman aged 18-70 years in good health. Sequenced input: blood T cells: a sorted CD56 or NKG2C T cell subset, CD4+ or CD8+ T cells, or bulk PBMC T cells (not recorded which). The rearrangement links TRBV4-2 to TRBJ2-3; checking the TCRdb D call of TRBD2 is not possible without DNA. Here the CDR3 reads CASSQDRQGVEDTQYF.